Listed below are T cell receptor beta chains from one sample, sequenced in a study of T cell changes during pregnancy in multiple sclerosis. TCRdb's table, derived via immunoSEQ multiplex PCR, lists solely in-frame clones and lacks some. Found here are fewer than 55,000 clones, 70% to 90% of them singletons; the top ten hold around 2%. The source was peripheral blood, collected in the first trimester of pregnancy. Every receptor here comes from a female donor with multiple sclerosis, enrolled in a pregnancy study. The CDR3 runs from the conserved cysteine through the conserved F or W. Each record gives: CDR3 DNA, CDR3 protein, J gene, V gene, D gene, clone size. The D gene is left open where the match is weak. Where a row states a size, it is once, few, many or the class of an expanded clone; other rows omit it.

DNA: TGTGCCAGCAGCCCAGGGACTAGAGATAACGGGGAGCTGTTTTTT
CDR3: CASSPGTRDNGELFF
J: TRBJ2-2
V: TRBV28
D: TRBD2
size: -

DNA: TGCGCCAGCAGCCAAGCTCTGGGACAGGATAATTCACCCCTCCACTTT
CDR3: CASSQALGQDNSPLHF
J: TRBJ1-6
V: TRBV4-3
D: TRBD1
size: -

DNA: TGTGCCAGCAGGGCCCAGGTAGGGGGCAATCAGCCCCAGCATTTT
CDR3: CASRAQVGGNQPQHF
J: TRBJ1-5
V: TRBV2
D: -
size: -

DNA: TGTGCCAGCAGCGTAGGTAGTCTAGCGGGGCCCCAAGAGACCCAGTACTTC
CDR3: CASSVGSLAGPQETQYF
J: TRBJ2-5
V: TRBV9
D: TRBD2
size: -

DNA: TGTGCCAGCAGTTTCGTGACAGATACCGGGGAGCTGTTTTTT
CDR3: CASSFVTDTGELFF
J: TRBJ2-2
V: TRBV28
D: -
size: -

DNA: TGCAGCGTTGAAAGGGGCACCCGGGCCTTCTTC
CDR3: CSVERGTRAFF
J: TRBJ1-2
V: TRBV29-1
D: -
size: -

DNA: TGTGCCGGGGGGTCCGCCTCAATGAACACTGAAGCTTTCTTT
CDR3: CAGGSASMNTEAFF
J: TRBJ1-1
V: TRBV7-9
D: -
size: -

DNA: TGTGCCAGCAGCTTAGAGGGAGAGTATGGCTACACCTTC
CDR3: CASSLEGEYGYTF
J: TRBJ1-2
V: TRBV13
D: -
size: -

DNA: TGTGCCATGTCCCCAGGGACTAGTGTTACAGATACGCAGTATTTT
CDR3: CAMSPGTSVTDTQYF
J: TRBJ2-3
V: TRBV10-3
D: TRBD2
size: -

DNA: TGTGCCAGCAGCTTAGCGGCCCCACCGGGGGCTTTCTTT
CDR3: CASSLAAPPGAFF
J: TRBJ1-1
V: TRBV7-9
D: -
size: once

DNA: TGTGCCAGCAGCCTAGCGGGGGGGCAGACAGATACGCAGTATTTT
CDR3: CASSLAGGQTDTQYF
J: TRBJ2-3
V: TRBV6-4
D: TRBD2
size: -

DNA: TGTGCCTGGACCAAACTAGCGGGGGGGTCTAGCACAGATACGCAGTATTTT
CDR3: CAWTKLAGGSSTDTQYF
J: TRBJ2-3
V: TRBV30
D: TRBD2
size: -

DNA: TGTGCCAGTAGTATAACTAGCGGGGTCGGGTCCTACGAGCAGTACTTC
CDR3: CASSITSGVGSYEQYF
J: TRBJ2-7
V: TRBV19
D: TRBD2
size: -

DNA: TGTGCCAGTAACAAGCAAAGGGGATACGAGCAGTACTTC
CDR3: CASNKQRGYEQYF
J: TRBJ2-7
V: TRBV19
D: -
size: -

DNA: TGTGCCTGGACCGGACAGGGGAGTGAGACCCAGTACTTC
CDR3: CAWTGQGSETQYF
J: TRBJ2-5
V: TRBV30
D: TRBD1
size: once

DNA: TGTGCCTTCCTAGGCGGTACGCAGTATTTT
CDR3: CAFLGGTQYF
J: TRBJ2-3
V: TRBV30
D: -
size: -

DNA: TGCAGCGCACCCCAGGGGGCTAATTCCTACAATGAGCAGTTCTTC
CDR3: CSAPQGANSYNEQFF
J: TRBJ2-1
V: TRBV29-1
D: TRBD1
size: -

DNA: TGCAGTGCTATGTCCAGCTATGGCTACACCTTC
CDR3: CSAMSSYGYTF
J: TRBJ1-2
V: TRBV20-1
D: -
size: -

DNA: TGTGCCAGCAGCTTATTCAAAGGGGAACTGAGTTATGGCTACACCTTC
CDR3: CASSLFKGELSYGYTF
J: TRBJ1-2
V: TRBV7-9
D: -
size: -

DNA: TGTGCCAGCAGTTACTCAGGGGGCTCTGGGGCCAACGTCCTGACTTTC
CDR3: CASSYSGGSGANVLTF
J: TRBJ2-6
V: TRBV6-5
D: -
size: few

DNA: TGCAGCGTGGGGGCGGGACAGGGGCCCTACGAGCAGTACTTC
CDR3: CSVGAGQGPYEQYF
J: TRBJ2-7
V: TRBV29-1
D: TRBD1
size: -

DNA: TGTGCCAGCAGCTTAAGGCGGGGAAACACCATATATTTT
CDR3: CASSLRRGNTIYF
J: TRBJ1-3
V: TRBV13
D: -
size: many

DNA: TGTGCCAGCAGTTCCGGGACAGGGAACACTGAAGCTTTCTTT
CDR3: CASSSGTGNTEAFF
J: TRBJ1-1
V: TRBV2
D: TRBD1
size: few

DNA: TGTGCCAGTAGTATAGATTTGGGGAGGGATACGCAGTATTTT
CDR3: CASSIDLGRDTQYF
J: TRBJ2-3
V: TRBV19
D: -
size: -

DNA: TGTGCTAGTGCTTTTGCAGCGGGGGGGCAATACAATGAGCAGTTCTTC
CDR3: CASAFAAGGQYNEQFF
J: TRBJ2-1
V: TRBV12-5
D: TRBD2
size: -

DNA: TGTGCCAGCAGCTTAGCGGGGCGGGGGGACCCCTCCTACGAGCAGTACTTC
CDR3: CASSLAGRGDPSYEQYF
J: TRBJ2-7
V: TRBV7-8
D: TRBD2
size: once

DNA: TGCGCCAGCAGCCAACCCTCCAGGGATTCACCCCTCCACTTT
CDR3: CASSQPSRDSPLHF
J: TRBJ1-6
V: TRBV4-1
D: -
size: -

DNA: TGTGCCAGCAGCACCCTACGCGGCACCGGGGAGCTGTTTTTT
CDR3: CASSTLRGTGELFF
J: TRBJ2-2
V: TRBV27
D: -
size: -

DNA: TGTGCCAGCTCACCGTCCCCCGCTAGCGGGGGGGTATGGGCCCATGAGCAGTTCTTC
CDR3: CASSPSPASGGVWAHEQFF
J: TRBJ2-1
V: TRBV18
D: TRBD2
size: -

DNA: TGCGCCAGCAGCTTGAGGGGGGGATACACCGGGGAGCTGTTTTTT
CDR3: CASSLRGGYTGELFF
J: TRBJ2-2
V: TRBV5-1
D: -
size: -

DNA: TGTGCCAGCAGCTTATCCCTCGTCTTCCTTCCCTATGGCTACACCTTC
CDR3: CASSLSLVFLPYGYTF
J: TRBJ1-2
V: TRBV7-6
D: -
size: -

DNA: TGCGCCAGCAGCCACCCGACAAATATTGGAAACACCATATATTTT
CDR3: CASSHPTNIGNTIYF
J: TRBJ1-3
V: TRBV4-1
D: -
size: -

DNA: TGTGCCAGCACCCTAGCGGGGGGGTCCCACAATGAGCAGTTCTTC
CDR3: CASTLAGGSHNEQFF
J: TRBJ2-1
V: TRBV5-4
D: TRBD2
size: -

DNA: TGCGCCAGCAGCTTCCGGGGGAATGAGCAGTTCTTC
CDR3: CASSFRGNEQFF
J: TRBJ2-1
V: TRBV5-1
D: -
size: -

DNA: TGCGCCAGCAGCTCGACTGCGGGGCGTGAGACCCAGTACTTC
CDR3: CASSSTAGRETQYF
J: TRBJ2-5
V: TRBV5-1
D: -
size: -

DNA: TGTGCCAGCAGCTTTTCCGACAGGGGGATGTCTGAGACCCAGTACTTC
CDR3: CASSFSDRGMSETQYF
J: TRBJ2-5
V: TRBV7-2
D: TRBD1
size: -

DNA: TGTGCCAGCAGTCGTACAGGAATAAGCTACGAGCAGTACTTC
CDR3: CASSRTGISYEQYF
J: TRBJ2-7
V: TRBV28
D: -
size: -

DNA: TGCGCCAGCAGCACGCAGGGGACCGTGGGGACTGAAGCTTTCTTT
CDR3: CASSTQGTVGTEAFF
J: TRBJ1-1
V: TRBV5-1
D: -
size: -

DNA: TGTGCCAGCTCACCGACAGGGTCGAACACCGGGGAGCTGTTTTTT
CDR3: CASSPTGSNTGELFF
J: TRBJ2-2
V: TRBV18
D: TRBD1
size: -

DNA: TGTGCCAGCAGCTTCCCGAGGACAGGGAAGGATGAAGCTTTCTTT
CDR3: CASSFPRTGKDEAFF
J: TRBJ1-1
V: TRBV11-2
D: TRBD1
size: -

DNA: TGCGCCAGCAGCTCACAGGGGTCGAACACCATATATTTT
CDR3: CASSSQGSNTIYF
J: TRBJ1-3
V: TRBV5-1
D: TRBD1
size: -

DNA: TGTGCCAGCAGCTTGGGGGACAGGGCTGTCTATGGCTACACCTTC
CDR3: CASSLGDRAVYGYTF
J: TRBJ1-2
V: TRBV5-6
D: TRBD1
size: -

DNA: TGTGCCTGGAGTGTGTTCTTCTCTAGCGGGGGGAACAATGAGCAGTTCTTC
CDR3: CAWSVFFSSGGNNEQFF
J: TRBJ2-1
V: TRBV30
D: TRBD2
size: -

DNA: TGTGCCAGTAGTCCAGGACAGGAAGTTTGGCAGTACTTC
CDR3: CASSPGQEVWQYF
J: TRBJ2-7
V: TRBV19
D: TRBD1
size: -

DNA: TGTGCCAGCTCCGAGACTCCGCTGGTAGGCTACACCTTC
CDR3: CASSETPLVGYTF
J: TRBJ1-2
V: TRBV18
D: -
size: -

DNA: TGTGCCAGCAGCGTAACAGGGGGAGACACTGAAGCTTTCTTT
CDR3: CASSVTGGDTEAFF
J: TRBJ1-1
V: TRBV7-3
D: TRBD1
size: few

DNA: TGTGCCAGCAGCTACGCTTCCGGGGTGGAGGGCTACGAGCAGTACTTC
CDR3: CASSYASGVEGYEQYF
J: TRBJ2-7
V: TRBV9
D: -
size: -

DNA: TGTGCCACCAGCAGACCCCACATGGGGGGAGGCTACACCTTC
CDR3: CATSRPHMGGGYTF
J: TRBJ1-2
V: TRBV15
D: -
size: -

DNA: TGTGCCAGCAGCTTAGACACGACAGCCACTGTTTTTTATGGCTACACCTTC
CDR3: CASSLDTTATVFYGYTF
J: TRBJ1-2
V: TRBV7-2
D: -
size: -

DNA: TGCGCCAGCAGCTTGGGTCCTAGCGGGGGGCTCCGCACAGATACGCAGTATTTT
CDR3: CASSLGPSGGLRTDTQYF
J: TRBJ2-3
V: TRBV5-1
D: TRBD2
size: once

DNA: TGTGCCTGGAGTCGCTGGACTAGCGGGGGTTGGAATGCGAACACCGGGGAGCTGTTTTTT
CDR3: CAWSRWTSGGWNANTGELFF
J: TRBJ2-2
V: TRBV30
D: TRBD2
size: -

DNA: TGTGCCAGCTTCGAGCGGGGGGGCACAGATACGCAGTATTTT
CDR3: CASFERGGTDTQYF
J: TRBJ2-3
V: TRBV2
D: TRBD2
size: -